This passage covers 27 T cell receptor beta chains from one sample sequenced in a study of beta chain features in type 1 diabetes. Study-wide results and caveats: TCRB CDR3s from Type 1 diabetes patients were moderately but significantly shorter in all four CD4+ subsets.

Isolated RNA was reverse transcribed in full, so expressed TCRB transcripts were sequenced. Profiled with immunoSEQ multiplex PCR; TCRdb holds only in-frame clones, not every one. The table includes 230,000 or so clones, more than 15% detected once. These receptors have no identified antigens. Specimen: naive CD4+ T cells from blood. Source of these receptors: a man aged 25 to 45 with type 1 diabetes.

This clone has just a few counts. This chain links TRBV27 with TRBJ2-2; D remains ambiguous. Trimming removed 6 bases at V and 6 bases at J, with 8 bases between. Germline V gene data show CDR1 as MNHEY and CDR2 as SMNVEV (reference sequence). The CDR3 is 12 residues long. The CDR3: CASRERSGELFF. The CDR3 region has the DNA TGTGCCAGCAGAGAACGGTCCGGGGAGCTGTTTTTT.

This clone came up a few times. Additional DNA sequences in this sample encode the identical CDR3. This chain links TRBV30 with TRBJ1-1; perhaps TRBD1 as D (5 bases). CDR1 is GTSNPN, CDR2 SVGIG, per germline (reference sequence). This CDR3 has 13 residues. V was trimmed by 2 bases and J by 1 base, leaving 8 bases between them. The CDR3 loop is CAWSRQGNTEAFF. CDR3 coding DNA: TGTGCCTGGAGTAGGCAGGGGAACACTGAAGCTTTCTTT.

This clone was detected only a few times. The gene calls are TRBV5-1 and TRBJ2-1; 11 nucleotides agree with TRBD2. V gave up 4 bases and J gave up 3 bases; unmatched junction bases: 9. CDR1 is SGHRS, CDR2 YFSETQ, per germline. The CDR3 contains 17 residues. This CDR3 reads CASSPRATSGVYNEQFF. In DNA, the CDR3 is TGCGCCAGCAGCCCACGAGCGACTAGCGGGGTCTACAATGAGCAGTTCTTC.

This clone was detected ten times or more. The chain recombines TRBV23-1 with TRBJ2-3; no clear D. TRBV23-1 is filed as an ORF, its function uncertain. Trimming cost V 5 bases and J 11 bases, with 11 bases left between them. This CDR3 is 11 amino acids long. The CDR3 coding sequence is TGCGCCAGCAGTGCTTTGAGAGTGCAGTATTTT. It translates to CASSALRVQYF.

The V and J genes are TRBV7-9 and TRBJ2-3; no definite D call. Germline V gene data show CDR1 as SEHNR and CDR2 as FQNEAQ (reference sequence). The CDR3 runs to 12 residues. Trimming stripped 7 bases from V and 4 bases from J, with 9 bases between. The CDR3 DNA sequence: TGTGCCAGCACTAAGAACCCAGATACGCAGTATTTT. The encoded protein is CASTKNPDTQYF.

The rearrangement joins TRBV9 to TRBJ2-3; 11 nucleotides align to TRBD2. Germline CDR1 reads SGDLS; CDR2 reads YYNGEE. This CDR3 is 15 amino acids long. V was clipped by 5 bases and J by 3 bases; unmatched bases: 5. The CDR3 DNA reads TGTGCCAGCAGTCTAGCGGGAGGATTGACAGATACGCAGTATTTT. Translation: CASSLAGGLTDTQYF. Combining the CDR3 with reference TRBV9 and TRBJ2-3 gives the whole variable domain DSGVTQTPKHLITATGQRVTLRCSPRSGDLSVYWYQQSLDQGLQFLIQYYNGEERAKGNILERFSAQQFPDLHSELNLSSLELGDSALYFCASSLAGGLTDTQYFGPGTRLTVL.

There are a few counts of this clone. The same CDR3 is also encoded by other DNA sequences in this sample. The CDR3: CASSLETQYF. DNA of the CDR3: TGTGCCAGCAGTTTAGAGACCCAGTACTTC. This chain links TRBV28 with TRBJ2-5; D gene unclear. This CDR3 spans 10 amino acids. Trimming left V 2 bases short and J 5 bases short, with 0 bases between. CDR1 and CDR2 from the germline V gene are MDHEN and SYDVKM. The whole variable domain, remainder taken from reference TRBV28 and TRBJ2-5, is DVKVTQSSRYLVKRTGEKVFLECVQDMDHENMFWYRQDPGLGLRLIYFSYDVKMKEKGDIPEGYSVSREKKERFSLILESASTNQTSMYLCASSLETQYFGPGTRLLVL.

The chain joins TRBV7-2 to TRBJ2-7; 7 bases agree with TRBD2. CDR3 size: 15 residues. V lost 2 bases, J lost 7 bases, and 11 bases stayed unmatched. Germline loops: CDR1 SGHTA, CDR2 FQGNSA. In DNA form, the CDR3 reads TGTGCCAGCAGCTTATCGGGGCAAGGACTAGGGGAGCAGTACTTC. This translates into CASSLSGQGLGEQYF.

This clone was detected only a few times. The genes are TRBV23-1 and TRBJ1-5, with D tentatively TRBD1 (6 bases). TRBV23-1 is an ORF; its function is uncertain. V was clipped by 4 bases and J by 4 bases, with 14 bases between them. The CDR3 consists of 15 residues. In nucleotides, the CDR3 is TGCGCCAGCAGTCGCAGGACAGCCTTAAATCAGCCCCAGCATTTT. This gives the protein CASSRRTALNQPQHF.

This clone showed up just a few times. The chain uses TRBV29-1 and TRBJ2-7; D is perhaps TRBD2 (6 bases). Trimming left V 8 bases short and J 0 bases short, with 14 bases between. Looked up from germline, CDR1 is SQVTM and CDR2 is ANQGSEA. The CDR3 covers 13 residues. CDR3 bases: TGCAGCTCCAGAAACGGGGGCTCCTACGAGCAGTACTTC. Translating it yields CSSRNGGSYEQYF.

This clone has only a few counts. The genes are TRBV21-1 and TRBJ2-1; the table names TRBD1, a call not compared with the DNA. TRBV21-1 is reported as a pseudogene. The CDR3 has 16 amino acids. CDR3 amino acids: CASSPPSGQGLNEQFF. The CDR3 DNA reads as TGTGCCAGCAGCCCCCCCTCCGGGCAGGGCCTCAATGAGCAGTTCTTC.

This chain links TRBV5-1 with TRBJ2-7; D might be TRBD1 or TRBD2, each matching 6 bases. V lost 4 bases and J lost 9, with 20 bases in between. This CDR3 region has 14 residues. Germline assignment: CDR1 SGHRS and CDR2 YFSETQ. The CDR3 DNA reads TGCGCCAGCAGCAGGGACACCTTCCCGGAGGGGCAGTACTTC. This gives the protein CASSRDTFPEGQYF.

A few counts support this clone. The rearrangement uses TRBV23-1 and TRBJ2-1; TRBD2 agrees at 10 bases. TRBV23-1 is an open reading frame, and its role is uncertain. The CDR3 runs 17 residues. V lost 3 bases and J lost 0; bases outside the gene matches: 5. The CDR3 DNA sequence: TGCGCCAGCAGTCAGGGACTAGCGAGGAGCTCCTACAATGAGCAGTTCTTC. Its protein is CASSQGLARSSYNEQFF.

The V call is TRBV13, the J call TRBJ2-2; D might be TRBD1 or TRBD2, each matching 6 bases. This CDR3 region has 12 residues. The germline V gene has CDR1 PRHDT and CDR2 FYEKMQ (reference sequence). Trimming pared 8 bases from V and 11 bases from J, leaving 15 bases between. The chain's CDR3 is CASAIGGGELFF. CDR3 DNA sequence: TGTGCCAGCGCGATAGGGGGAGGAGAGCTGTTTTTT.

The gene calls are TRBV5-1 and TRBJ2-7; no definite D call. Germline CDR1 and CDR2: SGHRS and YFSETQ. Deletions cut 4 bases from V and 3 bases from J, with 14 bases between. CDR3 size: 14 residues. CDR3 coding DNA: TGCGCCAGCAGCAACTCCGACATGGGCTACGAGCAGTACTTC. The encoded protein is CASSNSDMGYEQYF.

The chain links TRBV29-1 to TRBJ2-1, with 7 bases matching TRBD2. V dropped 7 bases and J dropped 10; count of bases not matched to a gene: 7. Looked up from germline, CDR1 is SQVTM and CDR2 is ANQGSEA. The CDR3 spans 11 residues. CDR3 bases: TGCAGCGCAGGACTAGTGGCGGAGCAGTTCTTC. Translating gives CSAGLVAEQFF.

This rearrangement joins TRBV9 to TRBJ1-1, with TRBD1 matching 7 bases. Germline values: CDR1 SGDLS, CDR2 YYNGEE. The CDR3 totals 15 residues. V lost 4 bases, J lost 2 bases, and 8 bases stayed unmatched. The CDR3 loop reads CASSITGDPNTEAFF. CDR3 bases: TGTGCCAGCAGCATCACAGGGGATCCCAACACTGAAGCTTTCTTT.

In its sample, this clone was seen once. The chain joins TRBV7-2 to TRBJ1-1; D gene unclear. Germline CDR1 reads SGHTA; CDR2 reads FQGNSA. Trimming removed 5 bases at V and 2 bases at J, with 9 bases between. The CDR3 spans 13 residues. CDR3 protein: CASSPYGNTEAFF. As DNA, the CDR3 is TGTGCCAGCAGCCCATACGGAAACACTGAAGCTTTCTTT.

J is TRBJ1-4 and V is TRBV30; 7 bases agree with TRBD1. Looked up from germline, CDR1 is GTSNPN and CDR2 is SVGIG (reference sequence). Trimming removed 2 bases from V and 8 bases from J; junction bases left unmatched: 8. The CDR3 contains 14 residues. The CDR3 DNA follows: TGTGCCTGGAGTACCGACAGGGTGGGCGAAAAACTGTTTTTT. It yields the protein CAWSTDRVGEKLFF.

The V and J genes are TRBV28 and TRBJ2-5, with 7 nucleotides matching TRBD2. Per germline, CDR1 MDHEN and CDR2 SYDVKM. The CDR3 consists of 12 residues. The junction had 10 bases not matched to a gene; V was cut back by 5 bases and J by 13 bases. This CDR3 is CASSAATGRRYF. The CDR3 DNA reads as TGTGCCAGCAGTGCGGCAACCGGGAGGAGGTACTTC.

This chain uses TRBV18 with TRBJ2-7; 10 nucleotides match TRBD1. With V trimmed by 3 bases and J by 5 bases, 7 bases remained unmatched. CDR3 length: 15 amino acids. CDR1 and CDR2 (germline): KGHSH, LQKENI. The chain's CDR3 is CASSPSGQGVDEQYF. The CDR3 coding sequence is TGTGCCAGCTCACCTTCAGGACAGGGGGTCGACGAGCAGTACTTC. Complete variable domain (other parts from reference TRBV18 and TRBJ2-7): NAGVMQNPRHLVRRRGQEARLRCSPMKGHSHVYWYRQLPEEGLKFMVYLQKENIIDESGMPKERFSAEFPKEGPSILRIQQVVRGDSAAYFCASSPSGQGVDEQYFGPGTRLTVT.

This clone has a handful of counts. The chain links TRBV27 to TRBJ2-1, with a possible D match to TRBD1 (6 bases). The CDR3 runs to 17 residues. CDR1 and CDR2 from the germline V gene are MNHEY and SMNVEV (reference sequence). Deletions cut 0 bases from V and 0 bases from J, with 12 bases between. The CDR3 DNA reads TGTGCCAGCAGTTTATCCTCACGAGGGGGCTCCTACAATGAGCAGTTCTTC. Translated, it gives CASSLSSRGGSYNEQFF.

This rearrangement joins TRBV7-2 to TRBJ1-2, with TRBD1 as a possible D gene (6 bases). V dropped 6 bases and J dropped 1 base, with 15 bases sitting between them. The CDR3 runs 15 residues. Germline CDR1 reads SGHTA; CDR2 reads FQGNSA. This CDR3 reads CASSPSDSINYGYTF. The CDR3 nucleotides read TGTGCCAGCAGTCCATCGGACAGCATTAACTATGGCTACACCTTC.

This clone was seen more than once but under ten times. V gene TRBV10-3 combines with J gene TRBJ2-3; 7 positions agree with TRBD1. The CDR3 spans 15 residues. Germline V gene sequence: CDR1 ENHRY, CDR2 SYGVKD. The trim removed 2 bases at V and 2 bases at J, leaving 4 bases unmatched. The CDR3 loop is CAISERDSTTDTQYF. In nucleotides, the CDR3 is TGTGCCATCAGTGAGCGGGACAGTACCACAGATACGCAGTATTTT.

This clone has just a few counts. The chain is built from TRBV5-1 and TRBJ2-1, with D unclear. Deletions cut 0 bases from V and 3 bases from J, with 4 bases between. From germline, CDR1 is SGHRS and CDR2 YFSETQ. The CDR3 is 13 residues long. The CDR3 sequence: CASSLDSYNEQFF. The CDR3 nucleotides are TGCGCCAGCAGCTTGGACAGCTACAATGAGCAGTTCTTC.

The gene calls are TRBV30 and TRBJ1-2; D not certain. The V end lost 2 bases, the J end lost 0 bases, and 13 bases lay between the germline ends. The CDR3 is made up of 15 amino acids. Germline assignment: CDR1 GTSNPN and CDR2 SVGIG (reference sequence). The CDR3 protein is CAWSSLVVANYGYTF. CDR3 bases: TGTGCCTGGAGTTCTCTCGTAGTAGCTAACTATGGCTACACCTTC. Full variable domain (outside the CDR3, taken from reference TRBV30 and TRBJ1-2): SQTIHQWPATLVQPVGSPLSLECTVEGTSNPNLYWYRQAAGRGLQLLFYSVGIGQISSEVPQNLSASRPQDRQFILSSKKLLLSDSGFYLCAWSSLVVANYGYTFGSGTRLTVV.

This sequence joins TRBV7-2 and TRBJ2-3; the D gene is possibly TRBD1 (5 bases). V was pared by 6 bases and J by 4 bases, with 17 bases between. Germline lookup yields CDR1 SGHTA and CDR2 FQGNSA. This CDR3 spans 15 amino acids. CDR3 loop: CASRMTHPRADTQYF. CDR3 coding DNA: TGTGCCAGCAGAATGACCCACCCCAGGGCAGATACGCAGTATTTT.